These 28 T cell receptor beta chains share one sample of origin, sequenced in a study of T cell clones after liver transplantation. Clones were sequenced by immunoSEQ multiplex PCR, and TCRdb holds only the in-frame ones, with some missing. The data contain about 60,000 clones, roughly two thirds of them singletons. Sequenced material: CD4+ T cells from blood, taken before liver transplant. The receptors stem from a human donor who received a liver transplant.

This chain uses TRBV11-2 with TRBJ1-2; 9 bases are a match to TRBD1. V lost 5 bases, J lost 8 bases, and 6 bases stayed unmatched. Germline V gene lookup returns CDR1 SGHAT and CDR2 FQNNGV. This CDR3 is 13 amino acids long. The CDR3 DNA follows: TGTGCCAGCAGCCCCTCACAGGGGGCCGGCTACACCTTC. As protein: CASSPSQGAGYTF. Full variable domain (outside the CDR3, taken from reference TRBV11-2 and TRBJ1-2): EAGVAQSPRYKIIEKRQSVAFWCNPISGHATLYWYQQILGQGPKLLIQFQNNGVVDDSQLPKDRFSAERLKGVDSTLKIQPAKLEDSAVYLCASSPSQGAGYTFGSGTRLTVV.

This chain connects TRBV6-1 to TRBJ2-1; 8 bases match TRBD1. Germline CDR1 MNHNS, CDR2 SASEGT. This CDR3 spans 14 amino acids. V was pared by 6 bases and J by 6 bases, with 7 bases of the junction left unmatched. The CDR3 loop is CASRRTGTVNEQFF. For the CDR3, the DNA is TGTGCCAGCAGGAGGACAGGGACGGTCAATGAGCAGTTCTTC.

This clone occurred once. The V gene is TRBV5-1, the J gene TRBJ2-3; TRBD1 matches 9 bases. V was pared by 4 bases and J by 3 bases, with 9 bases of the junction left unmatched. Germline assignment: CDR1 SGHRS and CDR2 YFSETQ. The CDR3 is 16 amino acids. Here the CDR3 DNA reads TGCGCCAGCAGCCCACATACAGGGGGCGGAACAGATACGCAGTATTTT. The encoded protein is CASSPHTGGGTDTQYF.

This chain joins TRBV6-1 and TRBJ1-1; D remains unclear. V lost 4 bases, J lost 1 base, and 7 bases lay in between. The length of the CDR3 is 13 residues. Germline lookup yields CDR1 MNHNS and CDR2 SASEGT. CDR3 nucleotide sequence: TGTGCCAGCAGTGCGGTCGAGAACACTGAAGCTTTCTTT. Protein product: CASSAVENTEAFF.

This clone was seen a few times. V usage is TRBV15 and J usage is TRBJ2-5; a weak D match, TRBD1 (6 bases). CDR3 size: 14 residues. V was clipped by 1 base and J by 2 bases, with 8 bases between them. Germline V gene sequence: CDR1 LNHNV, CDR2 YYDKDF (reference sequence). For the CDR3, the DNA is TGTGCCACCAGCAGAGCGCAGGGGCAAGAGACCCAGTACTTC. This gives the protein CATSRAQGQETQYF.

The J gene is TRBJ1-2, the V gene TRBV18; the D gene is possibly TRBD1 (6 bases). Trimming pared 1 base from V and 3 bases from J, leaving 21 bases between. The CDR3 is made up of 18 amino acids. The germline gives CDR1 KGHSH, CDR2 LQKENI. CDR3 sequence: CASSPQAGGESRYYGYTF. The CDR3 nucleotides read TGTGCCAGCTCACCACAGGCGGGGGGCGAAAGTAGGTACTATGGCTACACCTTC.

CDR3 sequence: CASSLMSQETQYF. CDR3 in DNA: TGTGCCAGCAGCTTAATGAGCCAAGAGACCCAGTACTTC. This sequence joins TRBV7-2 and TRBJ2-5, with D unresolved. This CDR3 comprises 13 residues. V was pared by 2 bases and J by 1 base, with 5 bases between. The germline gives CDR1 SGHTA, CDR2 FQGNSA.

The chain recombines TRBV29-1 with TRBJ1-5; 10 bases are shared with TRBD1. The CDR3 covers 14 residues. With V trimmed by 4 bases and J by 4 bases, 4 bases remained unmatched. Germline V gene lookup returns CDR1 SQVTM and CDR2 ANQGSEA. CDR3 nucleotide sequence: TGCAGCGTTGGGACAGGGGGGCTAAATCAGCCCCAGCATTTT. Residues: CSVGTGGLNQPQHF.

The genes are TRBV10-3 and TRBJ2-7; 11 bases agree with TRBD2. The germline V gene has CDR1 ENHRY and CDR2 SYGVKD. This CDR3 is built from 19 residues. The V gene end was trimmed by 0 bases and the J gene end by 1 base; junction bases not matched to a gene: 11. CDR3 DNA sequence: TGTGCCATCAGTGAGTCTCTAGCGGGGGGAAATTTAGGGTCCTACGAGCAGTACTTC. It specifies CAISESLAGGNLGSYEQYF.

This clone was observed a few times. This chain links TRBV21-1 with TRBJ1-1; the table gives TRBD1 as D, unverified against the DNA. TRBV21-1 is reported as a pseudogene. The CDR3 is made up of 15 amino acids. The chain's CDR3 is CASSNRDRVNTEAFF. The CDR3 nucleotides are TGTGCCAGCAGCAACCGGGACAGGGTGAACACTGAAGCTTTCTTT.

This chain links TRBV9 with TRBJ2-2; 7 bases match TRBD2. The germline V gene has CDR1 SGDLS and CDR2 YYNGEE. This CDR3 comprises 16 residues. V lost 0 bases to trimming and J lost 2 bases; unmatched junction nucleotides: 4. The chain's CDR3 is CASSVEAGLNTGELFF. The CDR3 DNA follows: TGTGCCAGCAGCGTAGAAGCGGGACTCAACACCGGGGAGCTGTTTTTT. Using reference TRBV9 and TRBJ2-2 for the parts outside the CDR3, the full variable domain is DSGVTQTPKHLITATGQRVTLRCSPRSGDLSVYWYQQSLDQGLQFLIQYYNGEERAKGNILERFSAQQFPDLHSELNLSSLELGDSALYFCASSVEAGLNTGELFFGEGSRLTVL.

The chain is built from TRBV18 and TRBJ2-7; D might be TRBD1 (6 bases). Deletions cut 5 bases from V and 2 bases from J, with 13 bases between. Germline V gene sequence: CDR1 KGHSH, CDR2 LQKENI. This CDR3 is built from 14 residues. The CDR3 bases are TGTGCCAGCTCATCAGCGAGGACAGCCTACGAGCAGTACTTC. It encodes CASSSARTAYEQYF.

This clone was found a few times. The chain joins TRBV7-2 to TRBJ1-6; D uncertain. CDR1 and CDR2 (germline): SGHTA, FQGNSA. This CDR3 has 12 amino acids. V was clipped by 5 bases and J by 6 bases, with 5 bases between them. CDR3 region: CASSRINSPLHF. CDR3 coding DNA: TGTGCCAGCAGCCGTATTAATTCACCCCTCCACTTT.

The CDR3 coding sequence is TGTGCCAGCAGGGTTGGAGATCAGCCCCAGCATTTT. Protein product: CASRVGDQPQHF. The chain links TRBV2 to TRBJ1-5; the D is unclear. Trimming stripped 6 bases from V and 5 bases from J, with 8 bases between. The CDR3 covers 12 residues. The germline V gene has CDR1 SNHLY and CDR2 FYNNEI.

This chain joins TRBV7-9 and TRBJ2-7; 9 nucleotides line up with TRBD2. The CDR3 totals 15 residues. Germline V gene data show CDR1 as SEHNR and CDR2 as FQNEAQ (reference sequence). Unmatched junction bases numbered 7, after V lost 1 base and J lost 6 bases. In DNA, the CDR3 is TGTGCCAGCAGCTTAGTTGGCGGGGGGGTTGGCGAGCAGTACTTC. This codes for CASSLVGGGVGEQYF. The full variable domain, completed using reference TRBV7-9 and TRBJ2-7, is DTGVSQNPRHKITKRGQNVTFRCDPISEHNRLYWYRQTLGQGPEFLTYFQNEAQLEKSRLLSDRFSAERPKGSFSTLEIQRTEQGDSAMYLCASSLVGGGVGEQYFGPGTRLTVT.

This clone was recorded a few times. This rearrangement joins TRBV7-9 to TRBJ2-6; D gene ambiguous. The CDR3 covers 15 residues. Trimming left V 5 bases short and J 0 bases short, with 8 bases between. Per germline, CDR1 SEHNR and CDR2 FQNEAQ (reference sequence). The CDR3 here is CASSPQISGANVLTF. The CDR3 DNA sequence: TGTGCCAGCAGCCCACAGATCTCTGGGGCCAACGTCCTGACTTTC.

The rearrangement links TRBV6-4 to TRBJ2-1; 11 positions agree with TRBD2. With 2 bases clipped from V and 12 bases from J, the junction kept 9 bases outside the gene matches. There are 15 residues in the CDR3. The germline gives CDR1 MRHNA, CDR2 SNTAGT. The CDR3 sequence is CASSDELAGARGQFF. The CDR3 coding sequence is TGTGCCAGCAGTGACGAACTAGCGGGGGCCCGGGGGCAGTTCTTC.

The CDR3 DNA follows: TGCAGTGCTAGACAGGGAGATACGCAGTATTTT. Translating gives CSARQGDTQYF. The chain is built from TRBV20-1 and TRBJ2-3; D may be TRBD1 (5 bases). CDR3 length: 11 residues. Per the germline V gene, CDR1 is DFQATT and CDR2 is SNEGSKA (reference sequence). Trimming took 2 bases from V and 5 from J, leaving 5 bases between them.

The V and J genes are TRBV30 and TRBJ2-2; 12 nucleotides align to TRBD1. The CDR3 extends over 20 amino acids. Germline V gene lookup returns CDR1 GTSNPN and CDR2 SVGIG (reference sequence). V trimming: 3 bases; J trimming: 5 bases; junction bases outside the gene matches: 19. CDR3 in DNA: TGTGCCTGGAGCTTCCATACGAGCGTACCGGGACAGGGGGCGACCGGGGAGCTGTTTTTT. Translated, it gives CAWSFHTSVPGQGATGELFF.

By share, this clone counts as medium-sized. This chain links TRBV6-5 with TRBJ1-2; weak D call: TRBD1 (6 bases). Germline V gene data show CDR1 as MNHEY and CDR2 as SVGAGI. There are 13 residues in the CDR3. The V gene lost 2 bases and the J gene lost 6 bases, with 10 bases spanning the gap. The CDR3 DNA is TGTGCCAGCAGTTACGCAGGGGTAAATGGCTACACCTTC. It yields the protein CASSYAGVNGYTF.

V gene TRBV4-1 combines with J gene TRBJ1-3, with a tentative D call TRBD1 (5 bases). In germline, CDR1 is MGHRA, CDR2 YSYEKL. The CDR3 extends over 12 amino acids. The ends were cut back, 1 base at V and 9 bases at J, with 7 bases in the middle. Written as DNA, the CDR3 is TGCGCCAGCAGCCAAGCGGGGGGCACCATATATTTT. Protein: CASSQAGGTIYF.

The chain employs TRBV5-5 and TRBJ2-5; D is perhaps TRBD2 (5 bases). The CDR3 sequence is 15 residues long. CDR1 is SGHKS and CDR2 is YYEKEE in the germline V gene (reference sequence). V was clipped by 0 bases and J by 4 bases, with 13 bases between them. The CDR3 sequence is CASSLDGLPPETQYF. CDR3 DNA: TGTGCCAGCAGCTTGGATGGACTCCCCCCAGAGACCCAGTACTTC.

This clone was seen more than once but under ten times. Compared with germline, one end of the junction differs, possibly owing to a read error. This chain uses TRBV2 with TRBJ2-1; 10 nucleotides line up with TRBD1. The germline V gene has CDR1 SNHLY and CDR2 FYNNEI. The CDR3 consists of 14 residues. CDR3 nucleotide sequence: TGTGCCAGCAGGGAAGACAGGGGGCCGGATGAGCAGTTCTTC. Amino acids: CASREDRGPDEQFF.

The chain couples TRBV19 to TRBJ2-3, with D possibly matching TRBD2 (6 bases). The CDR3 has 12 amino acids. Germline values: CDR1 LNHDA, CDR2 SQIVND (reference sequence). V lost 6 bases to trimming and J lost 12 bases, with 16 bases between them. CDR3 in amino acids: CASSIGTHPQYF. In DNA, the CDR3 is TGTGCCAGTAGCATCGGGACTCACCCCCAGTATTTT.

This clone was observed a handful of times. V is TRBV6-5 and J is TRBJ1-4; no clear D. V was shortened by 0 bases and J by 7 bases, with 12 bases between the two germline ends. From germline, CDR1 is MNHEY and CDR2 SVGAGI. The CDR3 contains 15 residues. The CDR3: CASSYSRRDGEKLFF. CDR3 DNA: TGTGCCAGCAGTTACTCGAGGAGAGATGGTGAAAAACTGTTTTTT.

V gene TRBV7-2 combines with J gene TRBJ2-5; a possible D gene is TRBD2 (6 bases). Trimming pared 0 bases from V and 3 bases from J, leaving 8 bases between. Germline loops: CDR1 SGHTA, CDR2 FQGNSA. This CDR3 comprises 14 residues. The CDR3, as DNA: TGTGCCAGCAGCTTAGCGCCTAGCGAAGAGACCCAGTACTTC. This translates into CASSLAPSEETQYF. Looking up the rest from reference TRBV7-2 and TRBJ2-5 gives the full variable domain: GAGVSQSPSNKVTEKGKDVELRCDPISGHTALYWYRQSLGQGLEFLIYFQGNSAPDKSGLPSDRFSAERTGGSVSTLTIQRTQQEDSAVYLCASSLAPSEETQYFGPGTRLLVL.

This chain links TRBV29-1 with TRBJ2-3, with TRBD1 identical over 11 bases. CDR1 and CDR2 (germline): SQVTM, ANQGSEA. The ends lost 5 bases at V and 4 bases at J; junction bases unmatched: 5. The CDR3 is 14 residues long. CDR3 sequence (DNA): TGCAGCGTTCAGGGACAGGGGGGTTCAGATACGCAGTATTTT. Its translation: CSVQGQGGSDTQYF.

The V call is TRBV7-8, the J call TRBJ1-5; 9 bases agree with TRBD1. In germline, CDR1 is SGHVS, CDR2 FQNEAQ. The trim removed 2 bases at V and 5 bases at J, leaving 7 bases unmatched. The CDR3 runs to 16 residues. CDR3 region: CASSLRLGQGYQPQHF. CDR3 in DNA: TGTGCCAGCAGCTTAAGACTGGGACAGGGATATCAGCCCCAGCATTTT.